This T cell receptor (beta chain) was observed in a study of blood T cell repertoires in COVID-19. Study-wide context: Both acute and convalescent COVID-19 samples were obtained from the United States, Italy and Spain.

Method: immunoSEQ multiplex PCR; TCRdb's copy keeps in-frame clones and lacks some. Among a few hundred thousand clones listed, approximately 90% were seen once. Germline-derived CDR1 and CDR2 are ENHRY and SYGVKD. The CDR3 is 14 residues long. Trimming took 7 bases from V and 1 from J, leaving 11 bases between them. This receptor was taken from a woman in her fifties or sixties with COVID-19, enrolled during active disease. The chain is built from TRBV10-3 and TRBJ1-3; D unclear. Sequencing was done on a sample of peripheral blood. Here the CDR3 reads CAITDTVSGNTIYF. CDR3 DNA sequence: TGTGCCATCACCGATACGGTTTCTGGAAACACCATATATTTT.